The 9 T cell receptor beta chains given below trace back to one sample, sequenced in a study of T cell changes during pregnancy in multiple sclerosis. Here immunoSEQ multiplex PCR was the method, and the copy in TCRdb shows in-frame clones only, minus some. This sample has about 50,000 clones, with approximately 90% found just once. Sample: CD4+ T cells from peripheral blood mononuclear cells, taken after pregnancy. The receptors were sampled from a female donor with multiple sclerosis, enrolled in a pregnancy study.

The V and J genes are TRBV30 and TRBJ1-2; D gene unclear. Germline CDR1 and CDR2: GTSNPN and SVGIG (reference sequence). V lost 5 bases and J 8 bases, leaving 12 bases between the germline ends. This CDR3 region has 11 residues. CDR3 sequence reads: CAWLGGRGYTF. CDR3 nucleotides: TGTGCCTGGCTAGGTGGGAGGGGCTACACCTTC.

The chain links TRBV9 to TRBJ2-1, with D perhaps matching TRBD1 (6 bases). The germline CDR1 and CDR2 sequences are SGDLS and YYNGEE. The CDR3 covers 14 residues. The germline V and J ends were trimmed by 2 bases and 10 bases, with 16 bases remaining between them. The CDR3 DNA is TGTGCCAGCAGCGTCGGACCAGGGGCCCAAGAGCAGTTCTTC. Residues: CASSVGPGAQEQFF.

This chain uses TRBV7-2 with TRBJ1-5; 10 bases match TRBD1. Germline CDR1 reads SGHTA; CDR2 reads FQGNSA. V lost 5 bases, J lost 7 bases, and 5 bases stayed unmatched. The CDR3 sequence is 14 residues long. The CDR3, as DNA: TGTGCCAGCAGCCAACGGACAGGGGGACAGCCCCAGCATTTT. Protein sequence: CASSQRTGGQPQHF.

This chain connects TRBV5-4 to TRBJ2-5; 9 bases are a match to TRBD2. J was trimmed by 5 bases and V by 2 bases; bases with no gene match: 7. Germline V gene sequence: CDR1 SGHNT, CDR2 YYREEE (reference sequence). CDR3 length: 15 residues. The CDR3 DNA follows: TGTGCCAGCAGCTTCGATAGCGGGAGTGGTGAGACCCAGTACTTC. Its protein product is CASSFDSGSGETQYF.

V usage is TRBV30 and J usage is TRBJ2-7, with TRBD2 as a possible D gene (5 bases). V dropped 4 bases and J dropped 0 bases, with 10 bases sitting between them. The CDR3 consists of 13 residues. From germline, CDR1 is GTSNPN and CDR2 SVGIG (reference sequence). CDR3: CAWKLGSSYEQYF. DNA of the CDR3: TGTGCCTGGAAGTTAGGGAGCTCCTACGAGCAGTACTTC.

The chain employs TRBV5-1 and TRBJ2-6; TRBD2 agrees at 7 bases. This CDR3 comprises 17 residues. Per the germline V gene, CDR1 is SGHRS and CDR2 is YFSETQ. With V trimmed by 2 bases and J by 0 bases, 5 bases remained unmatched. This chain's CDR3 is CASSFERGLSGANVLTF. The CDR3 DNA follows: TGCGCCAGCAGCTTCGAGCGGGGACTCTCTGGGGCCAACGTCCTGACTTTC.

The chain carries TRBV5-4 and TRBJ1-2; TRBD1 is a possible D gene (6 bases). The V end lost 4 bases, the J end lost 7 bases, and 20 bases lay between the germline ends. Germline CDR1 and CDR2: SGHNT and YYREEE (reference sequence). The CDR3 is 15 residues long. The CDR3 region has the DNA TGTGCCAGCAGCCCAGAGACAGGCCCGGCTACTGGCTACACCTTC. Protein: CASSPETGPATGYTF.

Remarks on this clone: An end of the junction does not agree with germline; a read error may underlie this. Distinct nucleotide sequences in the sample also encode this CDR3. This chain joins TRBV28 and TRBJ2-1; 7 bases are shared with TRBD2. The CDR3 is 14 residues long. The germline gives CDR1 MDHEN, CDR2 SYDVKM. CDR3 nucleotide sequence: TGCGCCAGCAGTTTAGGCGGACTAGTATCAGAGCAGTTCTTC. Protein sequence: CASSLGGLVSEQFF.

The J gene is TRBJ2-7, the V gene TRBV28; 7 nucleotides line up with TRBD1. V dropped 6 bases and J dropped 1; count of bases not matched to a gene: 3. Germline values: CDR1 MDHEN, CDR2 SYDVKM. The CDR3 spans 13 residues. CDR3: CASRLQGSYEQYF. CDR3 nucleotide sequence: TGTGCCAGCAGATTACAGGGGTCCTACGAGCAGTACTTC. The full variable domain, rest sourced from reference TRBV28 and TRBJ2-7, is DVKVTQSSRYLVKRTGEKVFLECVQDMDHENMFWYRQDPGLGLRLIYFSYDVKMKEKGDIPEGYSVSREKKERFSLILESASTNQTSMYLCASRLQGSYEQYFGPGTRLTVT.